This T cell receptor beta chain was identified in a study of T cells in Graves' hyperthyroidism and ophthalmopathy. Amplified TCR beta CDR3 regions derived from RNA transcripts. When the TCR CDR3 underwent first-round RT-PCR, the HTBI primer set was used. Each CDR3 protein is one row after TCRdb ran MiXCR on the multiplex PCR reads. The table records fewer than 600,000 distinct CDR3 sequences, approximately 15% of them present only once. Looked up from germline, CDR1 is DFQATT and CDR2 is SNEGSKA (reference sequence). The CDR3 is 18 residues long. J lost 6 bases, V lost 7 bases, and 20 bases had no gene match. This clonotype has ten or more counts.

The sample was blood. This chain joins TRBV20-1 and TRBJ2-2, with TRBD2 matching over 10 bases. The clonotype was recovered from a young woman with Graves' hyperthyroidism. CDR3 DNA sequence: TGCAGTGTCTGGGCGGCTAGCGGGAGTGGTTTAGGGGCCGGGGAGCTGTTTTTT. Its translation is CSVWAASGSGLGAGELFF.